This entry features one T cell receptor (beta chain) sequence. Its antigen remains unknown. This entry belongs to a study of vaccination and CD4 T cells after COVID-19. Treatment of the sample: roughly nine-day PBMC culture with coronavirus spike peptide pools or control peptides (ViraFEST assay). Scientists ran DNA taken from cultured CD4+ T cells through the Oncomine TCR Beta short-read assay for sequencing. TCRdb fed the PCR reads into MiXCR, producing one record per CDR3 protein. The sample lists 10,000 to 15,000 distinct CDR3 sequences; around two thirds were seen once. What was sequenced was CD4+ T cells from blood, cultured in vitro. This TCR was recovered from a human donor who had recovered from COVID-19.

Here the CDR3 reads CSGSRSSYNEQFF. The CDR3 DNA reads as TGCAGCGGTAGCCGGAGCTCCTACAATGAGCAGTTCTTC. V gene TRBV29-1 combines with J gene TRBJ2-1; no reliable D call. Germline V lookup: CDR1 SQVTM, CDR2 ANQGSEA. CDR3 length: 13 residues. The ends were cut back, 7 bases at V and 0 bases at J, with 10 bases in the middle.